Presented here are 9 T cell receptor beta chains from one specimen sequenced in a study of cytomegalovirus exposure and HLA in healthy donors. In the PCR, 60 Vbeta and 13 Jbeta primers were used. The assay was immunoSEQ multiplex PCR, and TCRdb's table has in-frame clones only and misses some. The table includes 140,000 to 150,000 clones, over 60% detected once. Sequenced: PBMCs. The receptors stem from a man aged 35-49 years in good health and CMV-seronegative.

V usage is TRBV27 and J usage is TRBJ2-5; D call uncertain. The J call may not be correct, given that the DNA end is closer to TRBJ2-7. CDR3 length equals 18 residues. Per germline, CDR1 MNHEY and CDR2 SMNVEV (reference sequence). CDR3 protein: CASSLSTPPKPLIYEQYF. The CDR3 DNA is TGTGCCAGCAGTTTATCGACTCCCCCTAAGCCCCTAATCTACGAGCAGTACTTC.

This clone was counted once. The chain combines TRBV2 with TRBJ1-1; D is unresolved. V was trimmed by 2 bases and J by 0 bases, leaving 13 bases between them. This CDR3 is built from 16 residues. Germline lookup yields CDR1 SNHLY and CDR2 FYNNEI. The CDR3 region is CASSESLGEMNTEAFF. CDR3 bases: TGTGCCAGCAGTGAAAGCTTGGGAGAGATGAACACTGAAGCTTTCTTT.

The rearrangement joins TRBV12-5 to TRBJ1-1; D is uncertain. The V end was cut by 7 bases, the J end by 1 base, with 10 bases between. The CDR3 is 13 residues long. CDR1 and CDR2 from the germline V gene are LGHNT and FRNRAP. CDR3 region: CASALEGNTEAFF. The CDR3 coding sequence is TGTGCTAGTGCTTTAGAGGGGAACACTGAAGCTTTCTTT. The variable domain in full, completed from reference TRBV12-5 and TRBJ1-1, reads DARVTQTPRHKVTEMGQEVTMRCQPILGHNTVFWYRQTMMQGLELLAYFRNRAPLDDSGMPKDRFSAEMPDATLATLKIQPSEPRDSAVYFCASALEGNTEAFFGQGTRLTVV.

This clone was seen a few times. The J gene is TRBJ1-1, the V gene TRBV9; D perhaps matches TRBD1 (5 bases). From germline, CDR1 is SGDLS and CDR2 YYNGEE. This CDR3 is 14 amino acids long. The V gene lost 0 bases and the J gene lost 6 bases, with 12 bases spanning the gap. The CDR3 loop reads CASSVGNQGAEAFF. For the CDR3, the DNA is TGTGCCAGCAGCGTAGGAAATCAAGGGGCTGAAGCTTTCTTT.

The chain uses TRBV9 and TRBJ2-7; 8 bases agree with TRBD2. The CDR3 has 17 residues. V was clipped by 0 bases and J by 2 bases; unmatched bases: 10. Germline V gives CDR1 SGDLS, CDR2 YYNGEE. The CDR3 DNA follows: TGTGCCAGCAGCGTAGGGGGAGGGAGCGGGAGCACCTACGAGCAGTACTTC. This sequence encodes CASSVGGGSGSTYEQYF.

The V call is TRBV9, the J call TRBJ2-1; perhaps TRBD2 as D (5 bases). Trimming pared 5 bases from V and 7 bases from J, leaving 19 bases between. This CDR3 spans 15 amino acids. From germline, CDR1 is SGDLS and CDR2 YYNGEE. The CDR3 loop reads CASRALAGPSNEQFF. In nucleotides, the CDR3 is TGTGCCAGCAGGGCCCTCGCGGGCCCGTCGAATGAGCAGTTCTTC.

This chain connects TRBV6-4 to TRBJ2-6, with 10 nucleotides matching TRBD1. This CDR3 has 20 residues. The trim removed 0 bases at V and 1 base at J, leaving 9 bases unmatched. CDR1 is MRHNA and CDR2 is SNTAGT in the germline V gene. Written as DNA, the CDR3 is TGTGCCAGCAGTGACTCAATTTCGACAGGGGGCGAGTCTGGGGCCAACGTCCTGACTTTC. Its translation is CASSDSISTGGESGANVLTF.

The genes are TRBV28 and TRBJ1-1; D possibly corresponds to TRBD1 (6 bases). This CDR3 region has 14 residues. Germline CDR1 is MDHEN and CDR2 is SYDVKM. Trimming shortened V by 6 bases and J by 3 bases, and 14 bases separated the two germline ends. In DNA form, the CDR3 reads TGTGCCAGCAGGTCTGGGGGCGCGGACACTGAAGCTTTCTTT. Amino acid sequence: CASRSGGADTEAFF.

This clone was seen only a few times. This chain uses TRBV29-1 with TRBJ2-7; the match to TRBD2 covers 13 bases. CDR1 and CDR2 from the germline V gene are SQVTM and ANQGSEA. Trimming removed 5 bases from V and 2 bases from J; junction bases left unmatched: 6. CDR3 size: 15 residues. CDR3 bases: TGCAGCGTTTCTGGACTAGCGGGAGACCCCTACGAGCAGTACTTC. As protein: CSVSGLAGDPYEQYF.